The next 3 T cell receptor beta chains were all read from a single sample in a study of regulatory T cells in long-lasting Graves disease. Stated time point: newly diagnosed GD, antithyroid drugs for less than 3 months. Scientists built the TCR library using RNA that was extracted from PBMCs. Both iRepertoire HTBI primers and Arm-PCR of CDR3 regions were used to build the TCR beta libraries. TCRdb called the multiplex PCR reads again in MiXCR, with one record for every CDR3 protein. This sample has 400,000 to 500,000 distinct CDR3 sequences; around 17% occur once, and the top ten carry around a quarter. Separately, the same data were catalogued under a study of T cells in Graves' hyperthyroidism and ophthalmopathy.

Sequenced here: peripheral blood mononuclear cells (PBMCs), sampled at new diagnosis, from a patient treated with antithyroid drugs. The receptors here all came from a woman between 18 and 29 years old with Graves disease.

The V call is TRBV19, the J call TRBJ2-3; 8 bases are a match to TRBD2. The CDR3 extends over 15 amino acids. Germline trimming cut 1 base from V and 2 bases from J; bases unmatched to any gene: 2. The V gene's germline CDR1 is LNHDA and CDR2 SQIVND (reference sequence). CDR3 in amino acids: CASSIAGGYTDTQYF. The DNA of the CDR3 is TGTGCCAGTAGTATAGCGGGAGGGTACACAGATACGCAGTATTTT.

This clonotype was picked up many times. This CDR3 reads CASRTDRANGYTF. The CDR3 DNA is TGTGCCAGCAGGACGGACAGGGCGAATGGCTACACCTTC. The V gene is TRBV6-2 or TRBV6-3, the J gene TRBJ1-2; 8 positions agree with TRBD1. The V gene's germline CDR1 is MNHEY and CDR2 SVGEGT. This CDR3 has 13 amino acids. With V trimmed by 6 bases and J by 6 bases, 6 bases remained unmatched.

This clonotype showed up many times. V is TRBV30 and J is TRBJ2-7; TRBD1 matches 7 bases. V lost 0 bases, J lost 3 bases, and 11 bases stayed unmatched. The V gene's germline CDR1 is GTSNPN and CDR2 SVGIG (reference sequence). The CDR3 runs to 16 residues. The CDR3 loop reads CAWSVSWGTDNYEQYF. CDR3 DNA sequence: TGTGCCTGGAGTGTATCGTGGGGGACAGACAACTACGAGCAGTACTTC.